The 8 T cell receptor beta chains below all came from one sample that was sequenced in a study of blood T cell repertoires in COVID-19. The data were produced by immunoSEQ multiplex PCR, yet TCRdb's version contains in-frame clones alone and is incomplete. Counted here are 130,000 to 150,000 clones, around 80% occurring once; the ten biggest clones make up roughly a tenth. Sequences were obtained from peripheral blood. Source of these receptors: a man between 60 and 75 years old with active or convalescent COVID-19.

This clone has only a few counts. This chain uses TRBV11-3 with TRBJ1-6; D uncertain. The ends were cut back, 2 bases at V and 10 bases at J, with 12 bases in the middle. Germline CDR1 SGHNT, CDR2 YENEEA. This CDR3 spans 14 amino acids. CDR3: CASSLRGVQSPLHF. Written as DNA, the CDR3 is TGTGCCAGCAGCTTACGGGGAGTGCAGTCACCCCTCCACTTT.

V and J are TRBV9 and TRBJ2-1; 12 nucleotides agree with TRBD2. This CDR3 has 20 residues. The V gene's germline CDR1 is SGDLS and CDR2 YYNGEE. The ends lost 3 bases at V and 2 bases at J; junction bases unmatched: 15. The CDR3 protein is CASSAGVTSGSVRTYNEQFF. The DNA for the CDR3 is TGTGCCAGCAGCGCCGGAGTGACTAGCGGGAGTGTTCGTACCTACAATGAGCAGTTCTTC.

A few counts support this clone. The chain combines TRBV7-9 with TRBJ2-3; the match to TRBD2 covers 7 bases. The V gene's germline CDR1 is SEHNR and CDR2 FQNEAQ (reference sequence). Losses at the gene ends were 0 bases for V and 4 bases for J; bases not matched to a gene: 10. The CDR3 extends over 17 amino acids. The CDR3 coding sequence is TGTGCCAGCAGCTTAGCGTATGGACTAGGGTGGGCAGATACGCAGTATTTT. This sequence encodes CASSLAYGLGWADTQYF.

The chain carries TRBV3-1 (or the pseudogene TRBV3-2) and TRBJ2-3; 9 bases agree with TRBD2. The germline CDR1 and CDR2 sequences are LGHDT and YNNKEL (reference sequence). This CDR3 has 16 amino acids. The V and J ends lost 4 bases and 1 base, in that order; junction bases with no gene match: 6. The CDR3 loop is CASSPLAGAGTDTQYF. Here the CDR3 DNA reads TGTGCCAGCAGCCCTTTAGCGGGGGCGGGCACAGATACGCAGTATTTT.

This clone has only one observation. The V gene is TRBV6-5, the J gene TRBJ1-5; D is perhaps TRBD1 (6 bases). This CDR3 has 15 amino acids. Trimming shortened V by 5 bases and J by 4 bases, and 15 bases separated the two germline ends. CDR1 and CDR2 (germline): MNHEY, SVGAGI. DNA for the CDR3: TGTGCCAGCAGTACGCTATATGACAGGAATCAGCCCCAGCATTTT. This sequence encodes CASSTLYDRNQPQHF.

V is TRBV4-1 and J is TRBJ1-1; D may be TRBD1 (5 bases). The ends were cut back, 0 bases at V and 11 bases at J, with 16 bases in the middle. The CDR3 runs to 14 residues. CDR1 is MGHRA and CDR2 is YSYEKL in the germline V gene. DNA of the CDR3: TGCGCCAGCAGCCAAGATAGGGCAGGGCTCACGGCTTTCTTT. The encoded protein is CASSQDRAGLTAFF.

The J gene is TRBJ1-2, the V gene TRBV5-4; 7 bases agree with TRBD1. The V gene's germline CDR1 is SGHNT and CDR2 YYREEE (reference sequence). V was clipped by 5 bases and J by 7 bases; unmatched bases: 17. The CDR3 is 16 residues long. In nucleotides, the CDR3 is TGTGCCAGCAGTACACACCACAGGGGAGTTCAGGGTGGCTACACCTTC. Translating it yields CASSTHHRGVQGGYTF.

The chain links TRBV5-8 to TRBJ1-2, with TRBD1 matching 8 bases. The CDR3 is made up of 14 amino acids. From germline, CDR1 is SGHTS and CDR2 YDEGEE. The junction had 11 bases not matched to a gene; V was cut back by 4 bases and J by 9 bases. Here the CDR3 DNA reads TGTGCCAGCAGCCGTCGCAGGGGGCTGTACAGCTACACCTTC. Protein: CASSRRRGLYSYTF.